These T cell receptor beta chains were read from a single sample in a study of blood T cell repertoires in COVID-19. Profiled with immunoSEQ multiplex PCR; TCRdb holds only in-frame clones, not every one. The sample gives 15,000 to 20,000 clones, roughly nine tenths of which show up once; approximately 34% is in the top ten. Sequencing input: peripheral blood. These TCRs come from a woman of 80 years or more with COVID-19, enrolled during active disease. The CDR3 runs from the conserved cysteine through the conserved F or W. Fields, in order: D gene, J gene, clone size, V gene, CDR3 protein, CDR3 DNA. The D gene is left open where the match is weak. The listing skips clone size in some rows; elsewhere it reads once, few, many or a size class.

>TRBD2|TRBJ2-1|once|TRBV5-4
CASSLIAGPNNEQFF
TGTGCCAGCAGCTTGATAGCGGGTCCTAACAATGAGCAGTTCTTC
>-|TRBJ1-2|-|TRBV28
CASSQPGFTYGYTF
TGTGCCAGCTCCCAGCCGGGATTCACTTATGGCTACACCTTC
>TRBD1|TRBJ2-3|-|TRBV5-1
CASSLDYRGDTQYF
TGCGCCAGCAGCTTGGATTACAGGGGAGATACGCAGTATTTT
>TRBD2|TRBJ2-1|-|TRBV7-2
CASRGGDYYNEQFF
TGTGCCAGCAGGGGGGGGGACTACTACAATGAGCAGTTCTTC
>-|TRBJ1-1|-|TRBV19
CASSIGREAMNTEAFF
TGTGCCAGTAGTATAGGCCGAGAGGCCATGAACACTGAAGCTTTCTTT
>-|TRBJ2-6|-|TRBV5-1
CASSLTISGANVLTF
TGCGCCAGCAGCTTGACAATCTCTGGGGCCAACGTCCTGACTTTC
>TRBD1|TRBJ2-7|few|TRBV19
CASSIRDRESYEQYF
TGTGCCAGTAGTATAAGGGACAGGGAGTCCTACGAGCAGTACTTC
>TRBD1|TRBJ1-1|-|TRBV19
CASSDRGRLKAFF
TGTGCCAGTAGTGACAGGGGGCGACTAAAAGCTTTCTTT
>TRBD1|TRBJ2-1|-|TRBV9
CASKPGTGYNEQFF
TGTGCCAGCAAACCCGGGACAGGGTACAATGAGCAGTTCTTC
>-|TRBJ1-2|-|TRBV6-5
CASSSKDRLLFLYTF
TGTGCCAGCAGTTCCAAAGACAGGTTGTTGTTTCTCTACACCTTC
>-|TRBJ2-1|once|TRBV19
CASSIALAAYQSSYNEQFF
TGTGCCAGTAGTATAGCCCTAGCTGCGTATCAGAGCTCCTACAATGAGCAGTTCTTC
>-|TRBJ1-2|-|TRBV6-5
CASSLDRFYGYTF
TGTGCCAGCAGTCTTGACAGGTTCTATGGCTACACCTTC
>-|TRBJ1-2|once|TRBV5-1
CASSQTYSNGYTF
TGCGCCAGCAGCCAAACCTACAGTAATGGCTACACCTTC
>TRBD1|TRBJ1-2|-|TRBV12-3/TRBV12-4
CASSGQGYGYTF
TGTGCCAGCAGTGGACAGGGGTATGGCTACACCTTC
>TRBD2|TRBJ2-7|-|TRBV6-6
CASRTSGSGPYEQYF
TGTGCCAGCAGAACTAGCGGGAGTGGCCCCTACGAGCAGTACTTC
>-|TRBJ1-2|-|TRBV18
CASSPKENGYTF
TGTGCCAGCTCACCAAAGGAGAATGGCTACACCTTC
>-|TRBJ1-4|-|TRBV6-5
CASNPPRSNEKLFF
TGTGCCAGCAACCCACCGAGGAGTAATGAAAAACTGTTTTTT
>-|TRBJ1-4|-|TRBV5-6
CASSLRANEKLFF
TGTGCCAGCAGCTTGAGAGCTAATGAAAAACTGTTTTTT
>TRBD2|TRBJ2-1|-|TRBV11-2
CASSLAPAGYTYNEQFF
TGTGCCAGCAGCTTAGCCCCAGCGGGGTATACCTACAATGAGCAGTTCTTC
>-|TRBJ1-5|-|TRBV9
CASSVEGWQPQHF
TGTGCCAGCAGCGTGGAGGGATGGCAGCCCCAGCATTTT
>TRBD1|TRBJ2-7|-|TRBV18
CASSLGTGTLGEQYF
TGTGCCAGCTCACTCGGGACAGGGACCTTGGGCGAGCAGTACTTC
>TRBD2|TRBJ2-1|-|TRBV7-3
CASSSGTSGRGFF
TGTGCCAGCAGCTCCGGGACTAGCGGAAGGGGGTTCTTC
>TRBD2|TRBJ2-4|once|TRBV6-2/TRBV6-3
CASSYGLAGTFGIQYF
TGTGCCAGCAGTTACGGGCTAGCGGGGACCTTCGGCATTCAGTACTTC
>TRBD1|TRBJ1-1|-|TRBV6-5
CASSYRGQVGTEAFF
TGTGCCAGCAGTTACAGGGGGCAGGTAGGCACTGAAGCTTTCTTT
>TRBD2|TRBJ2-2|-|TRBV2
CASSPREGTGELFF
TGTGCCAGCAGCCCCAGGGAGGGAACCGGGGAGCTGTTTTTT
>-|TRBJ2-3|-|TRBV11-2
CASSLLYGDTDTQYF
TGTGCCAGCAGCTTATTATACGGAGACACAGATACGCAGTATTTT